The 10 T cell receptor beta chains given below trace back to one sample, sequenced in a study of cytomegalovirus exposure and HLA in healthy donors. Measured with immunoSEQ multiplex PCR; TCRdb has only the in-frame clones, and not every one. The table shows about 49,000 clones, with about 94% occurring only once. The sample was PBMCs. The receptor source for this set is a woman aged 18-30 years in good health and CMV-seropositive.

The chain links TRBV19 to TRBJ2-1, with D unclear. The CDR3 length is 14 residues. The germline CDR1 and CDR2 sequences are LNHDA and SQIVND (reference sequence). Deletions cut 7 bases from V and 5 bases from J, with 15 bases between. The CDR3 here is CASTTDSLNNEQFF. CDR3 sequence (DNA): TGTGCCAGTACCACCGACTCGCTGAACAATGAGCAGTTCTTC.

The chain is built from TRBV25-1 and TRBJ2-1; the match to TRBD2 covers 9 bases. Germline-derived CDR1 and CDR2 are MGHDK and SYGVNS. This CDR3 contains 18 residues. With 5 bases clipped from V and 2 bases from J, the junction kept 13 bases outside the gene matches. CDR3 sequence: CASSKSVGAGGPYNEQFF. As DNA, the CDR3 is TGTGCCAGCAGTAAATCGGTTGGGGCGGGAGGGCCCTACAATGAGCAGTTCTTC.

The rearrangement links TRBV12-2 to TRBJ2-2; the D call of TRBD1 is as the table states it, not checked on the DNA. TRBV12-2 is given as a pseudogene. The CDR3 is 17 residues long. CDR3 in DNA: TGTGCAAGTCGGCTTAGACATTCAGTGCGGAACACCGGGGAGCTGTTTTTT. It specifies CASRLRHSVRNTGELFF.

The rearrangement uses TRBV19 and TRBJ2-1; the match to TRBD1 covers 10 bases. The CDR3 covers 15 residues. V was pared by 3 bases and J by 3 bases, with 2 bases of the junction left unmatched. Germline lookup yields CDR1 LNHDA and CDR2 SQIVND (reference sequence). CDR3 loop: CASSIRTGGYNEQFF. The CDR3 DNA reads TGTGCCAGTAGTATCAGGACAGGGGGCTACAATGAGCAGTTCTTC.

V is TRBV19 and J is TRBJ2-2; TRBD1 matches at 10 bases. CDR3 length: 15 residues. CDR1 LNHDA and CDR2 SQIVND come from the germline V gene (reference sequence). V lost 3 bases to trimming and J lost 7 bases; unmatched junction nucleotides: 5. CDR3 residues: CASSIGTGVGGELFF. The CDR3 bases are TGTGCCAGTAGTATTGGGACAGGGGTCGGCGGGGAGCTGTTTTTT.

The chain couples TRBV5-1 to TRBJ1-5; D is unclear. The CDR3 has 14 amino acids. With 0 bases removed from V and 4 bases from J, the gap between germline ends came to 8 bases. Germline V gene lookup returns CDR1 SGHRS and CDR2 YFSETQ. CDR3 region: CASSLDAPNQPQHF. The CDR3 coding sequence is TGCGCCAGCAGCTTGGACGCGCCGAATCAGCCCCAGCATTTT.

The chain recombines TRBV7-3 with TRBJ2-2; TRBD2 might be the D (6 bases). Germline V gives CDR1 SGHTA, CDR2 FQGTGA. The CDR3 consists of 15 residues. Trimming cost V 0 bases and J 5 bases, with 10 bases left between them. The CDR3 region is CASSLTGGGTGELFF. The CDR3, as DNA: TGTGCCAGCAGCTTAACGGGAGGCGGGACCGGGGAGCTGTTTTTT.

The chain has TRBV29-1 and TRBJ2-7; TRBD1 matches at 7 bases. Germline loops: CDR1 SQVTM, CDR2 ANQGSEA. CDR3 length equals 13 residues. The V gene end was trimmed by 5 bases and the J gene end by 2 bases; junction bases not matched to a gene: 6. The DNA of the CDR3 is TGCAGCGTTAGGACAGGCCAGACCTACGAGCAGTACTTC. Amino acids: CSVRTGQTYEQYF.

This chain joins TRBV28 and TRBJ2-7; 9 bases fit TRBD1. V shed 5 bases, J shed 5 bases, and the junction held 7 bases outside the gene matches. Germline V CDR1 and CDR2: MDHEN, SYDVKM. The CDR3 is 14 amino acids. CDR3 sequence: CASSAQGAGNEQYF. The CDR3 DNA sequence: TGTGCCAGCAGTGCACAGGGGGCGGGCAACGAGCAGTACTTC.

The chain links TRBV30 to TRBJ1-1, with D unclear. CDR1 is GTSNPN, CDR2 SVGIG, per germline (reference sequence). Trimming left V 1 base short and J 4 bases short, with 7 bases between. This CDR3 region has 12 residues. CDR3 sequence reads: CAWSARFTEAFF. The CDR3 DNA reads TGTGCCTGGAGTGCGCGGTTCACTGAAGCTTTCTTT.